This T cell receptor beta chain was sequenced during a study of T cell responses to AZD1222 COVID-19 vaccine. Regarding the study as a whole: Nearly half of spike-specific TCRs reportedly target unmutated variant regions. Spike-wide coverage was observed for vaccine-associated CD4 TCRs, with dominant responses at 160-218 and 743-854.

This clone has just a few counts. What it recognizes is unknown. Sequencing was performed with immunoSEQ multiplex PCR; in TCRdb, only in-frame clones are kept and a portion is missing. The table shows about 120,000 clones, with under 90% occurring only once. The CDR3 is 15 residues long. Losses at the gene ends were 1 base for V and 6 bases for J; bases not matched to a gene: 6. The V gene's germline CDR1 is SGHVS and CDR2 FQNEAQ. The clonotype was recovered from an adult in good health. V usage is TRBV7-8 and J usage is TRBJ2-4, with TRBD2 identical over 7 bases. Material: peripheral blood, obtained on day 0 of AZD1222 vaccination. CDR3 sequence: CASSLGGGSGNIQYF. The CDR3 DNA reads TGTGCCAGCAGCTTAGGGGGCGGGAGCGGAAACATTCAGTACTTC.